Below, one T cell receptor beta chain is given with its context. The junction differs from germline at one of its ends, possibly a read error. The time point denotes: persistent/refractory GD, antithyroid drugs over 5 years with positive TRAb. The authors made the TCR library using RNA they extracted from PBMCs. The data are from a study of regulatory T cells in long-lasting Graves disease. The authors built TCR beta libraries using iRepertoire HTBI primers and Arm-PCR of CDR3 regions. TCRdb redid the calling of the multiplex PCR reads with MiXCR, one entry per CDR3 protein. The sample yields 400,000 to 500,000 distinct CDR3 sequences, 20% to 25% seen once. CDR3 size: 15 residues. The germline CDR1 and CDR2 sequences are MGHRA and YSYEKL.

The specimen was peripheral blood mononuclear cells (PBMCs), collected when the disease was refractory, from a patient treated with antithyroid drugs. This clonotype originated in a female donor with Graves disease. This chain links TRBV4-1 with TRBJ1-5; TRBD1 is a possible D gene (5 bases). CDR3 sequence: CASGQAGTVNQPQHF. CDR3 coding DNA: TGCGCCAGCGGCCAAGCGGGGACGGTCAATCAGCCCCAGCATTTT.